Each of the 5 T cell receptor beta chains below was sequenced from the same sample in a study of chemoradiotherapy in HPV16-positive cancers. Profiling relied on immunoSEQ multiplex PCR, and the TCRdb table lists in-frame clones only, not all of them. The repertoire consists of about 39,000 clones, with around three quarters occurring once and the leading ten covering around 5.2%. Specimen: blood, collected from a patient who underwent chemoradiotherapy. These receptor sequences come from a human donor with HPV-associated anogenital cancer.

This sequence joins TRBV6-5 and TRBJ2-5; D possibly corresponds to TRBD1 (6 bases). There are 15 residues in the CDR3. Trimming pared 2 bases from V and 1 base from J, leaving 11 bases between. The germline gives CDR1 MNHEY, CDR2 SVGAGI. CDR3 region: CASSYTGTPQETQYF. The CDR3 DNA follows: TGTGCCAGCAGTTACACGGGGACACCCCAAGAGACCCAGTACTTC.

The rearrangement joins TRBV20-1 to TRBJ2-7; no firm D call. Germline CDR1 reads DFQATT; CDR2 reads SNEGSKA (reference sequence). The length of the CDR3 is 11 residues. Trimming took 1 base from V and 3 from J, leaving 4 bases between them. The CDR3 DNA follows: TGCAGTGCTAGAGGTCTCTACGAGCAGTACTTC. Its protein product is CSARGLYEQYF.

The chain has TRBV5-1 and TRBJ1-1, with 8 bases matching TRBD1. V lost 4 bases and J lost 4; bases outside the gene matches: 15. Germline V gives CDR1 SGHRS, CDR2 YFSETQ. This CDR3 comprises 17 residues. DNA for the CDR3: TGCGCCAGCAGCCCTGGCGTCAGGGTACAGGGGGGCACTGAAGCTTTCTTT. This sequence encodes CASSPGVRVQGGTEAFF. Together with reference TRBV5-1 and TRBJ1-1, the CDR3 gives the full variable domain: KAGVTQTPRYLIKTRGQQVTLSCSPISGHRSVSWYQQTPGQGLQFLFEYFSETQRNKGNFPGRFSGRQFSNSRSEMNVSTLELGDSALYLCASSPGVRVQGGTEAFFGQGTRLTVV.

V and J are TRBV5-1 and TRBJ2-2; D not certain. With 4 bases removed from V and 2 bases from J, the gap between germline ends came to 15 bases. This CDR3 is 16 amino acids long. Per germline, CDR1 SGHRS and CDR2 YFSETQ. The CDR3 loop is CASSRSMTVNTGELFF. DNA for the CDR3: TGCGCCAGCAGCCGATCGATGACTGTCAACACCGGGGAGCTGTTTTTT. Full variable domain (missing parts from reference TRBV5-1 and TRBJ2-2): KAGVTQTPRYLIKTRGQQVTLSCSPISGHRSVSWYQQTPGQGLQFLFEYFSETQRNKGNFPGRFSGRQFSNSRSEMNVSTLELGDSALYLCASSRSMTVNTGELFFGEGSRLTVL.

The chain joins TRBV18 to TRBJ1-4; weak D call: TRBD1 (6 bases). The V end lost 3 bases, the J end lost 7 bases, and 15 bases lay between the germline ends. Germline CDR1 and CDR2: KGHSH and LQKENI. The CDR3 loop spans 15 amino acids. CDR3 region: CASSPQSGGREKLFF. CDR3 nucleotide sequence: TGTGCCAGCTCACCCCAATCGGGGGGGCGTGAAAAACTGTTTTTT.